The 9 T cell receptor beta chains listed next were all sequenced from one sample in a study of shared clonotypes between healthy human individuals. Produced via immunoSEQ multiplex PCR; TCRdb's table is partial and in-frame only. This sample has about 980,000 clones, with 76% found just once. The sample comprised memory CD4+ T cells sorted from blood. The sample's subset: CD45RA-negative fraction. The receptors here all came from a man between 18 and 35 years old in good health.

The rearrangement links TRBV5-1 to TRBJ2-7; D perhaps matches TRBD2 (5 bases). This CDR3 is 14 amino acids long. Germline V gene data show CDR1 as SGHRS and CDR2 as YFSETQ. Deletions cut 3 bases from V and 2 bases from J, with 12 bases between. The CDR3 nucleotides are TGCGCCAGCAGCTCCGAGGGATACACCTACGAGCAGTACTTC. Amino acid sequence: CASSSEGYTYEQYF.

The J gene is TRBJ2-7, the V gene TRBV10-3, with D perhaps given as TRBD1 or TRBD2 (5 bases each). The V and J ends lost 10 bases and 0 bases respectively, with 13 bases between them. Germline values: CDR1 ENHRY, CDR2 SYGVKD. The CDR3 is made up of 13 amino acids. CDR3 coding DNA: TGTGCCAGCTCCGGGACGAGCTCCTACGAGCAGTACTTC. Translating it yields CASSGTSSYEQYF.

This clone was seen at least ten times. The V call is TRBV11-2, the J call TRBJ1-1, with TRBD1 matching 8 bases. The V gene's germline CDR1 is SGHAT and CDR2 FQNNGV. Unmatched junction bases numbered 13, after V lost 4 bases and J lost 0 bases. CDR3 length equals 18 residues. The CDR3 sequence is CASSSSGWTGTMNTEAFF. DNA of the CDR3: TGTGCCAGCAGCTCCAGCGGGTGGACAGGGACCATGAACACTGAAGCTTTCTTT. Using reference TRBV11-2 and TRBJ1-1 for the parts outside the CDR3, the full variable domain is EAGVAQSPRYKIIEKRQSVAFWCNPISGHATLYWYQQILGQGPKLLIQFQNNGVVDDSQLPKDRFSAERLKGVDSTLKIQPAKLEDSAVYLCASSSSGWTGTMNTEAFFGQGTRLTVV.

This clone appeared once. At the DNA level, this CDR3 is encoded by other sequences in the same sample as well. The chain uses TRBV6-5 and TRBJ2-6; no definite D call. Looked up from germline, CDR1 is MNHEY and CDR2 is SVGAGI. V was trimmed by 5 bases and J by 2 bases, leaving 4 bases between them. The length of the CDR3 is 13 residues. CDR3 in amino acids: CASSGAGANVLTF. CDR3 coding DNA: TGTGCCAGCAGTGGAGCTGGGGCCAACGTCCTGACTTTC.

This chain links TRBV5-1 with TRBJ1-1; D ambiguous. CDR1 is SGHRS and CDR2 is YFSETQ in the germline V gene. The CDR3 consists of 16 residues. V lost 0 bases and J 1 base, leaving 13 bases between the germline ends. This CDR3 is CASSLAGVNQNTEAFF. The DNA for the CDR3 is TGCGCCAGCAGCTTGGCCGGGGTTAATCAGAACACTGAAGCTTTCTTT.

The chain has TRBV6-1 and TRBJ2-7; 12 bases are a match to TRBD1. The CDR3 totals 15 residues. The trim removed 2 bases at V and 5 bases at J, leaving 4 bases unmatched. Germline V gives CDR1 MNHNS, CDR2 SASEGT. The CDR3 region is CASSETGTGGHEQYF. CDR3 in DNA: TGTGCCAGCAGTGAAACCGGGACAGGGGGCCACGAGCAGTACTTC.

The chain combines TRBV9 with TRBJ2-7, with 8 bases that match TRBD1. There are 14 residues in the CDR3. Losses at the gene ends were 3 bases for V and 6 bases for J; bases not matched to a gene: 8. Germline V gene sequence: CDR1 SGDLS, CDR2 YYNGEE. The CDR3 bases are TGTGCCAGCAGCGCCAGGACAGGGTCGCCCGAGCAGTACTTC. Translated, it gives CASSARTGSPEQYF.

Details on this clone: One end of the junction fails to match germline, which may point to a read error. The chain uses TRBV2 and TRBJ1-2, with D unresolved. Germline loops: CDR1 SNHLY, CDR2 FYNNEI. The CDR3 contains 13 residues. The CDR3 sequence: CASREVGGPSYTF. In DNA form, the CDR3 reads TGTGCCAGCAGGGAAGTGGGCGGCCCAAGCTACACCTTC.

Details on this clone: This may be a read error, as it is one base from a much larger clone. The chain has TRBV9 and TRBJ2-7, with 9 bases lining up with TRBD1. This CDR3 has 13 residues. The germline V gene encodes CDR1 SGDLS and CDR2 YYNGEE. J gave up 2 bases and V 5 bases, and 2 bases lay outside the gene matches. CDR3 amino acids: CASSRTGAYEQYF. The DNA for the CDR3 is TGTGCCAGCAGTCGGACAGGGGCCTACGAGCAGTACTTC.